Shown below are 27 T cell receptor beta chains from a single sample sequenced in a study of blood T cells in healthy people across ages. A second PCR of about 6 to 11 cycles used a sample-barcoded 5' primer and a J-beta primer mix. TCRdb independently ran MiXCR on the 5' RACE reads; one entry per CDR3 protein. In the table there are around 800,000 distinct CDR3 sequences, around a quarter of which are singletons. The same data also contributed to another study, on T cells of mothers and their children.

Sequenced input: blood. The receptor source for this set is a boy younger than 18 in good health.

This sequence joins TRBV3-1 and TRBJ2-2; 12 nucleotides line up with TRBD2. Germline V gene sequence: CDR1 LGHDT, CDR2 YNNKEL (reference sequence). CDR3 length: 16 amino acids. V lost 4 bases and J lost 7; bases outside the gene matches: 7. CDR3 sequence (DNA): TGTGCCAGCAGCCTCCGCGAGGGACTAGCGGGCGGGGAGCTGTTTTTT. Translating gives CASSLREGLAGGELFF. The full variable domain, completed using reference TRBV3-1 and TRBJ2-2, is DTAVSQTPKYLVTQMGNDKSIKCEQNLGHDTMYWYKQDSKKFLKIMFSYNNKELIINETVPNRFSPKSPDKAHLNLHINSLELGDSAVYFCASSLREGLAGGELFFGEGSRLTVL.

This clonotype occurred a few times. This chain connects TRBV15 to TRBJ2-5; possible D gene TRBD1, 6 bases. With 5 bases removed from V and 7 bases from J, the gap between germline ends came to 23 bases. The germline V gene encodes CDR1 LNHNV and CDR2 YYDKDF (reference sequence). The CDR3 totals 16 residues. In DNA, the CDR3 is TGTGCCACCAGCCCCCTTATGACAGGAGGTCTAGGGACCCAGTACTTC. Translation: CATSPLMTGGLGTQYF.

The chain combines TRBV10-3 with TRBJ2-5; tentatively, D is TRBD1 or TRBD2 (5 bases each). This CDR3 spans 14 amino acids. V was clipped by 5 bases and J by 3 bases, with 13 bases between them. CDR1 and CDR2 (germline): ENHRY, SYGVKD. CDR3 nucleotide sequence: TGTGCCATCAGTTCCGGGACGGACGAAGAGACCCAGTACTTC. Protein product: CAISSGTDEETQYF.

The chain joins TRBV6-5 to TRBJ2-7, with D hard to call. Between the trimmed V and J ends, which lost 6 bases and 3 bases, there was a span of 18 bases. The CDR3 runs to 15 residues. CDR1 and CDR2 (germline): MNHEY, SVGAGI. CDR3 nucleotides: TGTGCCAGCAGCACCACCAAGGTTGTGGGCTACGAGCAGTACTTC. It yields the protein CASSTTKVVGYEQYF.

The J gene is TRBJ2-7, the V gene TRBV4-1; D is possibly TRBD1 or TRBD2 (5 bases each). CDR1 and CDR2 from the germline V gene are MGHRA and YSYEKL. This CDR3 is 15 amino acids long. Deletions cut 1 base from V and 0 bases from J, with 10 bases between. The CDR3 sequence: CASSQVSGSSYEQYF. CDR3 DNA sequence: TGCGCCAGCAGCCAAGTTTCAGGGAGCTCCTACGAGCAGTACTTC.

This chain uses TRBV7-3 with TRBJ2-2; D unresolved. Germline V gene lookup returns CDR1 SGHTA and CDR2 FQGTGA. This CDR3 region has 13 residues. The V and J ends lost 5 bases and 7 bases respectively, with 11 bases between them. Here the CDR3 DNA reads TGTGCCAGCAGCACCCCGTCAGTCGGGGAGCTGTTTTTT. Its protein is CASSTPSVGELFF.

In its sample, this clonotype was seen a few times. The rearrangement links TRBV29-1 to TRBJ2-5, with D perhaps assigned TRBD1 or TRBD2 (5 bases each). The J call may be incorrect, as the DNA end agrees better with TRBJ2-7. The CDR3 covers 14 residues. Germline V CDR1 and CDR2: SQVTM, ANQGSEA. In DNA form, the CDR3 reads TGCAGCGTTACAACCGGGACCCTTACCTACGAGCAGTACTTC. It codes for CSVTTGTLTYEQYF.

This clonotype was observed a handful of times. The gene calls are TRBV2 and TRBJ2-5; D possibly corresponds to TRBD2 (5 bases). Matching the DNA end better, TRBJ2-1 makes the J call doubtful. The CDR3 has 13 residues. The V gene's germline CDR1 is SNHLY and CDR2 FYNNEI. The CDR3 nucleotides are TGTGCCAGCACCCGGGACTCCTACAATGAGCAGTTCTTC. This sequence encodes CASTRDSYNEQFF.

V is TRBV5-1 and J is TRBJ2-7; no clear D. The CDR3 extends over 14 amino acids. Germline loops: CDR1 SGHRS, CDR2 YFSETQ. V dropped 0 bases and J dropped 4 bases, with 11 bases sitting between them. CDR3 in DNA: TGCGCCAGCAGCTTGGCCGGGCAGCTATACGAGCAGTACTTC. Its translation is CASSLAGQLYEQYF.

Points on this clonotype: Because the CDR3 is missing its conserved closing phenylalanine or tryptophan, this is likely a read error. This chain joins TRBV20-1 and TRBJ2-1; weak D call: TRBD2 (5 bases). CDR1 DFQATT and CDR2 SNEGSKA come from the germline V gene (reference sequence). The germline V and J ends were trimmed by 5 bases and 3 bases, with 29 bases remaining between them. CDR3 size: 19 residues. The CDR3 protein is CSAASVERLGISLYNEQFL. The CDR3, as DNA: TGCAGTGCTGCAAGTGTTGAGCGGTTAGGGATTAGTCTCTACAATGAGCAGTTCCTC.

The genes are TRBV5-1 and TRBJ2-6; D may be TRBD1 (6 bases). Germline CDR1 is SGHRS and CDR2 is YFSETQ. This CDR3 region has 16 residues. The germline V and J ends were trimmed by 5 bases and 0 bases, with 12 bases remaining between them. The CDR3 DNA sequence: TGCGCCAGCAGAGGGGGTTTTTTCTCTGGGGCCAACGTCCTGACTTTC. Residues: CASRGGFFSGANVLTF.

There are a few counts of this clonotype. V and J are TRBV5-1 and TRBJ1-1; the match to TRBD1 covers 11 bases. The germline V gene has CDR1 SGHRS and CDR2 YFSETQ. The CDR3 has 15 amino acids. V lost 3 bases and J lost 4; bases outside the gene matches: 5. The CDR3 DNA sequence: TGCGCCAGCAGCTGGGCCGGGACAGGGGGCACTGAAGCTTTCTTT. Its translation: CASSWAGTGGTEAFF.

The sample holds a few counts of this clonotype. The J gene is TRBJ1-1, the V gene TRBV11-2, with 7 bases aligning to TRBD1. V shed 7 bases and J 1 base; nucleotides not matched to a gene: 6. Germline loops: CDR1 SGHAT, CDR2 FQNNGV. This CDR3 has 14 amino acids. The CDR3 is CASTLGQANTEAFF. The DNA of the CDR3 is TGTGCCAGCACCCTAGGACAGGCGAACACTGAAGCTTTCTTT.

The chain joins TRBV6-5 to TRBJ1-4; D is unclear. Germline lookup yields CDR1 MNHEY and CDR2 SVGAGI. The CDR3 covers 13 residues. Trimming took off 4 bases at V and 8 bases at J, with 11 bases between the two ends. CDR3 DNA sequence: TGTGCCAGCAGTTCGGGATACGGGGAAAAACTGTTTTTT. Translation: CASSSGYGEKLFF.

V usage is TRBV20-1 and J usage is TRBJ2-2; tentative D call: TRBD2 (5 bases). The V end was cut by 3 bases, the J end by 0 bases, with 8 bases between. CDR1 is DFQATT, CDR2 SNEGSKA, per germline (reference sequence). The CDR3 runs to 14 residues. The CDR3 loop is CSASTLANTGELFF. The CDR3 nucleotides read TGCAGTGCTAGCACACTAGCGAACACCGGGGAGCTGTTTTTT.

This clonotype has more than one count but fewer than ten. The chain combines TRBV3-1 with TRBJ2-2; 10 bases are shared with TRBD2. V dropped 4 bases and J dropped 7; count of bases not matched to a gene: 18. This CDR3 region has 19 residues. Germline lookup yields CDR1 LGHDT and CDR2 YNNKEL (reference sequence). The CDR3 loop is CASSPWIAGGPLGGGELFF. The CDR3 DNA reads TGTGCCAGCAGCCCCTGGATAGCGGGGGGCCCCCTCGGGGGCGGGGAGCTGTTTTTT.

This clonotype was detected a few times. This chain links TRBV12-5 with TRBJ2-7; no firm D call. The germline V gene encodes CDR1 LGHNT and CDR2 FRNRAP. V was trimmed by 0 bases and J by 2 bases, leaving 5 bases between them. The CDR3 contains 13 residues. Written as DNA, the CDR3 is TGTGCTAGTGGTTTGGTACAGCCCTACGAGCAGTACTTC. Its protein is CASGLVQPYEQYF.

This clonotype was detected a few times. This chain uses TRBV27 with TRBJ2-4; D uncertain. This CDR3 spans 15 amino acids. Trimming shortened V by 5 bases and J by 1 base, and 12 bases separated the two germline ends. Germline CDR1 MNHEY, CDR2 SMNVEV (reference sequence). The CDR3 here is CASSLIMGAKNIQYF. DNA of the CDR3: TGTGCCAGCAGTCTCATTATGGGGGCCAAAAACATTCAGTACTTC.

As regards this clonotype: The junction shows a germline mismatch at one end, possibly a read error. The V call is TRBV5-1, the J call TRBJ1-1; TRBD1 aligns across 9 bases. CDR1 and CDR2 (germline): SGHRS, YFSETQ. The CDR3 is 14 amino acids. The CDR3 DNA follows: TGCGCCAGCGGCTTGGACAGGGGGAACACTGAAGCTTTCTTT. This sequence encodes CASGLDRGNTEAFF.

In this sample, this clonotype turned up a few times. V is TRBV3-1 and J is TRBJ2-5, with D perhaps matching TRBD2 (6 bases). V shed 4 bases and J shed 5 bases, with 20 bases lying between them. This CDR3 has 16 residues. Germline V gives CDR1 LGHDT, CDR2 YNNKEL (reference sequence). The CDR3 is CASSPRAGLTGETQYF. As DNA, the CDR3 is TGTGCCAGCAGCCCCCGGGCGGGACTCACGGGGGAGACCCAGTACTTC.

This clonotype has a handful of counts. The rearrangement joins TRBV4-1 to TRBJ2-2; D may be TRBD1 (6 bases). CDR1 is MGHRA and CDR2 is YSYEKL in the germline V gene. V was pared by 1 base and J by 8 bases, with 14 bases between. The CDR3 spans 15 residues. The CDR3 DNA reads TGCGCCAGCAGCCAAGGAATACAGGGCCTGGGGGAGCTGTTTTTT. This gives the protein CASSQGIQGLGELFF.

The rearrangement uses TRBV29-1 and TRBJ2-5, with D possibly TRBD1 on 6 matching bases. CDR3 length equals 16 residues. Trimming shortened V by 4 bases and J by 5 bases, and 23 bases separated the two germline ends. In germline, CDR1 is SQVTM, CDR2 ANQGSEA. The CDR3 DNA reads TGCAGCGTTGGCAAGGTTGGCCAGGGGAAAGGGGAGACCCAGTACTTC. Its translation is CSVGKVGQGKGETQYF.

This clonotype appeared a single time. The chain recombines TRBV18 with TRBJ2-1; 7 nucleotides agree with TRBD1. The germline V gene encodes CDR1 KGHSH and CDR2 LQKENI. Losses at the gene ends were 1 base for V and 3 bases for J; bases not matched to a gene: 9. The CDR3 covers 17 residues. The CDR3 sequence is CASSPQKIGTVYNEQFF. The CDR3 nucleotides read TGTGCCAGCTCACCACAAAAGATCGGGACAGTCTACAATGAGCAGTTCTTC. The whole variable domain, filled in from reference TRBV18 and TRBJ2-1, reads NAGVMQNPRHLVRRRGQEARLRCSPMKGHSHVYWYRQLPEEGLKFMVYLQKENIIDESGMPKERFSAEFPKEGPSILRIQQVVRGDSAAYFCASSPQKIGTVYNEQFFGPGTRLTVL.

The rearrangement links TRBV18 to TRBJ2-1; 7 bases are shared with TRBD2. CDR3 size: 14 residues. Germline-derived CDR1 and CDR2 are KGHSH and LQKENI. Trimming at V came to 6 bases and at J to 9 bases, leaving 11 bases not matched to a gene. The CDR3 coding sequence is TGTGCCAGCTCCCCAGGACTAGAAGGGATTGAGCAGTTCTTC. As protein: CASSPGLEGIEQFF.

This chain links TRBV7-9 with TRBJ2-3; D not resolved. The CDR3 runs to 15 residues. Trimming stripped 4 bases from V and 0 bases from J, with 11 bases between. Germline CDR1 is SEHNR and CDR2 is FQNEAQ (reference sequence). The CDR3 sequence is CASSSPLPSTDTQYF. The CDR3 DNA sequence: TGTGCCAGCAGCTCCCCCCTTCCTAGCACAGATACGCAGTATTTT.

A remark on this clonotype: The junction shows a germline mismatch at one end, possibly a read error. The chain has TRBV28 and TRBJ1-1; D might be TRBD1 (5 bases). Germline V CDR1 and CDR2: MDHEN, SYDVKM. The CDR3 length is 17 residues. For the CDR3, the DNA is TGTGCCAGCAGTCTCCCCGGGGGAGGCCGATTGAACACTGGAGCTTTCTTT. This translates into CASSLPGGGRLNTGAFF.

This chain uses TRBV10-3 with TRBJ1-6, with D maybe TRBD1 (6 bases). The CDR3 length is 15 residues. The V gene's germline CDR1 is ENHRY and CDR2 SYGVKD. V was trimmed by 0 bases and J by 7 bases, leaving 10 bases between them. The CDR3 DNA reads as TGTGCCATCAGTGAGTCGGACAGTGGGAATTCACCCCTCCACTTT. Its protein is CAISESDSGNSPLHF.